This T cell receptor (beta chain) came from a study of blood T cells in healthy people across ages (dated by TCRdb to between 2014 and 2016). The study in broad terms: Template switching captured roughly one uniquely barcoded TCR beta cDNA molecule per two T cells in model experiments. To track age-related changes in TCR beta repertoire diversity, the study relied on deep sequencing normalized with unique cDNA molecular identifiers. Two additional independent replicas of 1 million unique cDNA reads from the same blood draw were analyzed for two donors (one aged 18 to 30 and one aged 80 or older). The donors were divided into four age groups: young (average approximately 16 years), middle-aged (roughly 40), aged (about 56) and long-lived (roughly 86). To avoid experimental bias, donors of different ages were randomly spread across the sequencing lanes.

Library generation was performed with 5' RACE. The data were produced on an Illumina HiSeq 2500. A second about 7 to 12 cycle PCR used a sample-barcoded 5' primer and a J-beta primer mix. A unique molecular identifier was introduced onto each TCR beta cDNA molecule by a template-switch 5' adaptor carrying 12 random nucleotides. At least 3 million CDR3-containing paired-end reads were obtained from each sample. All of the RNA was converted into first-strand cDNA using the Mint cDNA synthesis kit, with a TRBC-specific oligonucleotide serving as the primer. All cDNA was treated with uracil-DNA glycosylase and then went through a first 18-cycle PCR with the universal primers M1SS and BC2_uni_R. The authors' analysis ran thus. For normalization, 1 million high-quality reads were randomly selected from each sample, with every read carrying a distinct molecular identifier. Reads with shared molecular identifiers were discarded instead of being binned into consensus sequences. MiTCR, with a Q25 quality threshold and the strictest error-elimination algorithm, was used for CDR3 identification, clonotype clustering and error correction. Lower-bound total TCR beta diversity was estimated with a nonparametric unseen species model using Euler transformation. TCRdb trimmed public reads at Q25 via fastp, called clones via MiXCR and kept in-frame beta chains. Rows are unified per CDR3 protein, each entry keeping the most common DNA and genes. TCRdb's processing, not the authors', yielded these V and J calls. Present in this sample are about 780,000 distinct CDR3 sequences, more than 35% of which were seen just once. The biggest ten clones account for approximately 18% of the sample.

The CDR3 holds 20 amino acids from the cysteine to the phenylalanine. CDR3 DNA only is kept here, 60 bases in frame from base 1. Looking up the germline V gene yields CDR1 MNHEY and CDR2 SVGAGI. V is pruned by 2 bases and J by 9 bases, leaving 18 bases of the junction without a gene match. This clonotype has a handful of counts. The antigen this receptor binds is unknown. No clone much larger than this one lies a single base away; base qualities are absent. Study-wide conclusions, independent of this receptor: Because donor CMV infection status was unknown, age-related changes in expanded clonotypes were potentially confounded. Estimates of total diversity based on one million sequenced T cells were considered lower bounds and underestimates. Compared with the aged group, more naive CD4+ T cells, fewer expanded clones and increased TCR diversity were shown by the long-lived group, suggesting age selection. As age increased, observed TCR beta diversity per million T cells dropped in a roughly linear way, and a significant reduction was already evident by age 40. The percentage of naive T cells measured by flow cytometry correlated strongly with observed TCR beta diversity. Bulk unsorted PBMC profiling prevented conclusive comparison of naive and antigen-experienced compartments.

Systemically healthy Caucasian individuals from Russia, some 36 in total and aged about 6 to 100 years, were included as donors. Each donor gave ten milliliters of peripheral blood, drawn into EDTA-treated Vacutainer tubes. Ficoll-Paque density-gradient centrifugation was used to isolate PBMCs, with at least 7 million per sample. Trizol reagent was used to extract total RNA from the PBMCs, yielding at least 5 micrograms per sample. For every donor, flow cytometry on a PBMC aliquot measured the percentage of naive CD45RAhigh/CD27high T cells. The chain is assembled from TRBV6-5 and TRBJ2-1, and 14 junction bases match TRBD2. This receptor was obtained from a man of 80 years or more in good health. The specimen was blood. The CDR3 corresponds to CASSYPTGLAGALSTSEQFF. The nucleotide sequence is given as TGTGCCAGCAGTTACCCAACGGGACTAGCGGGAGCGCTTTCGACGTCTGAGCAGTTCTTC.